This T cell receptor (beta chain) was identified in a study of CD8+ T cells in alopecia areata. Study-level information: Those treated were given oral tofacitinib at 5 to 10 mg twice daily.

Sequencing templates came from extracted RNA that was reverse transcribed into cDNA. Measured with immunoSEQ multiplex PCR; TCRdb has only the in-frame clones, and not every one. The sample records tens of thousands of clones, 40% to 50% being singletons. J gave up 3 bases and V 4 bases, and 10 bases lay outside the gene matches. CDR1 is SGHDN, CDR2 FVKESK, per germline. The CDR3 length is 16 residues. Specimens obtained from alopecia areata patients comprised lesional scalp punch biopsies and peripheral blood. The genes are TRBV14 and TRBJ1-1; 8 positions match TRBD1. Source: CD8+ T cells sorted from blood, taken at week 0. The clonotype comes from a human donor with alopecia areata. The CDR3 nucleotides read TGTGCCAGCAGCCTTACAGGGGGGGTAGCGGACACTGAAGCTTTCTTT. As protein: CASSLTGGVADTEAFF.